The rows below give T cell receptor beta chains drawn from one sample of a study of control samples from healthy donors and cancer patients. TCRdb's copy holds only in-frame clones and misses some; the assay was immunoSEQ multiplex PCR. Of around 20,000 clones detected, roughly 80% appear once; the ten largest clones hold more than 25%. The sequenced sample was PBMCs. Source of these receptors: a man older than 75 with head and neck cancer. Each CDR3 is given with its conserved first and last residue. D genes are given only for firm matches. Size values are once, few and many counts, or a class for expanded clones, and some rows have none.

clone_size,d_call,cdr3_length,v_call,j_call,cdr3_aa,cdr3_nt
NA,NA,14,TRBV5-1,TRBJ2-4,CASSLASSSNIQYF,TGCGCCAGCAGCTTGGCCTCTAGCTCAAACATTCAGTACTTC
NA,NA,15,TRBV10-2,TRBJ2-2,CASQTPAANTGELFF,TGCGCCAGCCAGACACCCGCCGCGAACACCGGGGAGCTGTTTTTT
NA,NA,16,TRBV18,TRBJ2-1,CASSPPEGGAPNEQFF,TGTGCCAGCTCACCACCGGAGGGGGGCGCCCCCAATGAGCAGTTCTTC
NA,TRBD1,15,TRBV11-2,TRBJ1-2,CASSLVGQGADGYTF,TGTGCCAGCAGCTTAGTGGGACAGGGGGCGGATGGCTACACCTTC
NA,NA,17,TRBV4-1,TRBJ2-7,CASSQGGGGSSSYEQYF,TGCGCCAGCAGCCAGGGAGGGGGCGGAAGCAGCTCCTACGAGCAGTACTTC
NA,TRBD2,15,TRBV20-1,TRBJ2-5,CSASAGGGARETQYF,TGCAGTGCTAGTGCGGGCGGGGGGGCCAGGGAGACCCAGTACTTC
NA,NA,13,TRBV5-4,TRBJ2-7,CASSPRGPYEQYF,TGTGCCAGCAGCCCCAGGGGCCCCTACGAGCAGTACTTC
few,TRBD1,15,TRBV10-2,TRBJ1-4,CASSEGGRGNEKLFF,TGCGCCAGCAGTGAAGGGGGCAGGGGTAATGAAAAACTGTTTTTT
NA,NA,13,TRBV15,TRBJ2-7,CATSRAFLEEQYF,TGTGCCACCAGCAGAGCATTCCTGGAGGAGCAGTACTTC
NA,TRBD1,14,TRBV10-1,TRBJ2-5,CASSDPGQPETQYF,TGCGCCAGCAGTGACCCGGGACAGCCAGAGACCCAGTACTTC
NA,NA,12,TRBV19,TRBJ2-7,CASSVGGYEQYF,TGTGCCAGTAGCGTGGGGGGCTACGAGCAGTACTTC
once,NA,16,TRBV4-1,TRBJ2-5,CASSQEYGGVGETQYF,TGCGCCAGCAGCCAAGAGTATGGCGGGGTCGGAGAGACCCAGTACTTC
NA,TRBD1,14,TRBV19,TRBJ1-5,CAIGGTGGGQSQHF,TGTGCCATCGGCGGGACAGGGGGCGGTCAGTCCCAGCATTTT
NA,TRBD2,12,TRBV13,TRBJ2-7,CASSSGLAGQYF,TGTGCCAGCAGCTCGGGACTAGCGGGGCAGTACTTC
NA,TRBD2,13,TRBV5-1,TRBJ2-7,CASSFSGRDEQYF,TGCGCCAGCAGCTTTAGCGGGAGGGACGAGCAGTACTTC
NA,TRBD1,15,TRBV6-1,TRBJ2-7,CASSEAGTELYEQYF,TGTGCCAGCAGTGAAGCAGGGACAGAGCTCTACGAGCAGTACTTC
NA,NA,17,TRBV19,TRBJ1-4,CASSVIPSGQGGEKLFF,TGTGCCAGTAGTGTCATCCCCTCGGGCCAGGGTGGTGAAAAACTGTTTTTT
NA,NA,15,TRBV9,TRBJ2-7,CASSVGSGVGYEQYF,TGTGCCAGCAGCGTAGGCTCCGGGGTTGGCTACGAGCAGTACTTC
NA,NA,13,TRBV2,TRBJ1-5,CASSDMGPQPQHF,TGTGCCAGCAGTGACATGGGGCCGCAGCCCCAGCATTTT
NA,TRBD1,14,TRBV5-1,TRBJ1-1,CASSSGQGWTEAFF,TGCGCCAGCAGCTCGGGACAGGGGTGGACTGAAGCTTTCTTT
NA,NA,13,TRBV6-5,TRBJ1-1,CATARGFEAEAFF,TGTGCCACCGCCCGGGGGTTTGAAGCTGAAGCTTTCTTT
once,NA,15,TRBV7-2,TRBJ1-2,CASSLAPGANYGYTF,TGTGCCAGCAGCTTAGCCCCAGGGGCTAACTATGGCTACACCTTC
once,NA,15,TRBV7-8,TRBJ2-3,CASSLFGQITDTQYF,TGTGCCAGCAGCTTATTTGGACAGATCACAGATACGCAGTATTTT
NA,NA,16,TRBV10-2,TRBJ2-1,CASSDVLGGGLDEQFF,TGCGCCAGCAGTGATGTCTTGGGGGGCGGTTTAGATGAGCAGTTCTTC
NA,NA,17,TRBV4-1,TRBJ2-3,CASRPSVWGGRTDTQYF,TGCGCCAGCAGGCCCTCGGTGTGGGGGGGCCGCACAGATACGCAGTATTTT
NA,TRBD2,15,TRBV6-5,TRBJ2-7,CASSQTGGSSYEQYF,TGTGCCAGCAGTCAGACGGGGGGAAGCTCCTACGAGCAGTACTTC
NA,NA,18,TRBV15,TRBJ2-1,CATSRDPPKGAPLNEQFF,TGTGCCACCAGCAGAGATCCCCCTAAAGGCGCTCCACTTAATGAGCAGTTCTTC
few,NA,13,TRBV5-4,TRBJ1-1,CASSLDGQTEAFF,TGTGCCAGCAGCTTGGACGGGCAGACTGAAGCTTTCTTT
NA,NA,16,TRBV7-2,TRBJ2-1,CASSLESGGGHNEQFF,TGTGCCAGCAGCTTAGAGTCCGGGGGCGGTCACAATGAGCAGTTCTTC
NA,NA,13,TRBV12-3/TRBV12-4,TRBJ1-2,CASSLAVAYGYTF,TGTGCCAGCAGTTTAGCAGTGGCCTATGGCTACACCTTC
NA,NA,16,TRBV11-2,TRBJ2-7,CASSDAAQGGGYEQYF,TGTGCCAGCAGCGACGCGGCCCAGGGAGGCGGCTACGAGCAGTACTTC
NA,TRBD2,15,TRBV11-2,TRBJ2-3,CASSLLAGLTDTQYF,TGTGCCAGCAGCCTACTAGCGGGACTCACAGATACGCAGTATTTT
NA,NA,15,TRBV12-5,TRBJ1-1,CASGQGFALNTEAFF,TGTGCTAGTGGCCAGGGTTTTGCTCTTAACACTGAAGCTTTCTTT
NA,NA,14,TRBV18,TRBJ2-7,CASSPPGLTSEQYF,TGTGCCAGCTCACCGCCGGGACTGACGAGCGAGCAGTACTTC
NA,NA,14,TRBV11-2,TRBJ1-2,CASSLFTGRYGYTF,TGTGCCAGCAGCTTATTTACAGGGAGGTATGGCTACACCTTC
NA,NA,13,TRBV5-1,TRBJ2-5,CASSLLGQETQYF,TGCGCCAGCAGCTTGCTGGGTCAAGAGACCCAGTACTTC
once,NA,15,TRBV4-3,TRBJ1-2,CASNEDRDTGYGYTF,TGCGCCAGCAACGAAGACCGGGACACAGGCTATGGCTACACCTTC
NA,NA,15,TRBV4-1,TRBJ1-2,CASSQDPGTSYGYTF,TGCGCCAGCAGCCAAGATCCCGGGACGAGCTATGGCTACACCTTC
NA,TRBD1,17,TRBV2,TRBJ1-5,CASSEGTGGFGNQPQHF,TGTGCCAGCAGTGAGGGGACAGGGGGCTTTGGCAATCAGCCCCAGCATTTT
NA,TRBD1,15,TRBV30,TRBJ1-5,CAWRSGGTSNQPQHF,TGTGCCTGGCGTTCAGGGGGCACTAGCAATCAGCCCCAGCATTTT
NA,NA,13,TRBV7-8,TRBJ2-7,CASGSGDDYEQYF,TGTGCCAGCGGGTCAGGGGACGACTACGAGCAGTACTTC
NA,NA,12,TRBV5-4,TRBJ1-4,CASSLENEKLFF,TGTGCCAGCAGCTTGGAAAATGAAAAACTGTTTTTT
once,TRBD1,14,TRBV6-5,TRBJ2-1,CASQLGTAYNEQFF,TGTGCCTCTCAGCTCGGGACAGCTTACAATGAGCAGTTCTTC
NA,NA,13,TRBV2,TRBJ2-2,CASSFQDTGELFF,TGTGCCAGCAGTTTTCAGGACACCGGGGAGCTGTTTTTT
hyperexpanded,TRBD2,14,TRBV27,TRBJ2-7,CASSKRDRRYEQYF,TGTGCCAGCAGTAAGCGGGACCGACGCTACGAGCAGTACTTC
few,TRBD2,15,TRBV19,TRBJ2-1,CASSIIGGDYNEQFF,TGTGCCAGTAGTATTATCGGGGGGGACTACAATGAGCAGTTCTTC
few,TRBD1,15,TRBV5-6,TRBJ2-1,CASSLGTGGRNEQFF,TGTGCCAGCAGCTTGGGTACAGGGGGGAGGAATGAGCAGTTCTTC
NA,NA,13,TRBV7-9,TRBJ1-4,CASSLGGTEKLFF,TGTGCCAGCAGCTTAGGCGGAACTGAAAAACTGTTTTTT
few,TRBD2,15,TRBV5-5,TRBJ2-1,CASSILAGVYNEQFF,TGTGCCAGCAGCATACTAGCGGGGGTGTACAATGAGCAGTTCTTC
NA,NA,16,TRBV11-2,TRBJ1-1,CASSLEHSTMNTEAFF,TGTGCCAGCAGCTTAGAGCACAGTACCATGAACACTGAAGCTTTCTTT
NA,NA,15,TRBV7-7,TRBJ2-7,CASSLSQGGIYEQYF,TGTGCCAGCAGCTTATCTCAGGGAGGAATCTACGAGCAGTACTTC
NA,TRBD1,15,TRBV7-8,TRBJ1-5,CASSRTGDSNQPQHF,TGTGCCAGCAGCCGGACAGGGGACAGCAATCAGCCCCAGCATTTT
NA,TRBD1,14,TRBV5-4,TRBJ1-1,CASSLQGSYTEAFF,TGTGCCAGCAGTTTACAGGGGTCCTACACTGAAGCTTTCTTT
NA,TRBD1,18,TRBV7-8,TRBJ1-5,CASSLSGTGEYSNQPQHF,TGTGCCAGCAGCTTATCGGGGACAGGGGAATATAGCAATCAGCCCCAGCATTTT
NA,NA,13,TRBV12-3/TRBV12-4,TRBJ2-1,CASGRRTYNEQFF,TGTGCCAGCGGGAGGAGAACCTACAATGAGCAGTTCTTC
once,TRBD2,16,TRBV5-1,TRBJ2-3,CASRSASGGALYTQYF,TGCGCCAGCAGATCTGCGAGCGGGGGGGCCTTATATACGCAGTATTTT
NA,TRBD1,15,TRBV6-2/TRBV6-3,TRBJ1-1,CASSYPGQGASEAFF,TGTGCCAGCAGTTATCCAGGACAGGGGGCCTCTGAAGCTTTCTTT
once,NA,15,TRBV10-3,TRBJ2-5,CAISARGADGETQYF,TGTGCCATCAGTGCTCGAGGGGCCGATGGAGAGACCCAGTACTTC